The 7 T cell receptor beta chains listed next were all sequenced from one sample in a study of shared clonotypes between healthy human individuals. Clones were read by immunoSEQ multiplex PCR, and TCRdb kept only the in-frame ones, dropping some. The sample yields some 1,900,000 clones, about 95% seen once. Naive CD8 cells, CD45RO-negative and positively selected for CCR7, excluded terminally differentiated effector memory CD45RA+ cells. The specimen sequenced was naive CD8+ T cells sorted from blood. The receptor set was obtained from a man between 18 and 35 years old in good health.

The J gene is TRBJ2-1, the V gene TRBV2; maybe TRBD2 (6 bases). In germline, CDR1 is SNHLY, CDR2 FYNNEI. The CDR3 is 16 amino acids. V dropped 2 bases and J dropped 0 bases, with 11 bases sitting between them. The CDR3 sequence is CASSERAGSSYNEQFF. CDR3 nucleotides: TGTGCCAGCAGTGAAAGGGCGGGGTCCTCCTACAATGAGCAGTTCTTC. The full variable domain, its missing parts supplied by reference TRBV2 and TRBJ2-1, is EPEVTQTPSHQVTQMGQEVILRCVPISNHLYFYWYRQILGQKVEFLVSFYNNEISEKSEIFDDQFSVERPDGSNFTLKIRSTKLEDSAMYFCASSERAGSSYNEQFFGPGTRLTVL.

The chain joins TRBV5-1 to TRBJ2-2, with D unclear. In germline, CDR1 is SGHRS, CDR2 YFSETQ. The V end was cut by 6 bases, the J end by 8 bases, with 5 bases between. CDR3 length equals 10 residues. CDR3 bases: TGCGCCAGCATGAAAGGGGAGCTGTTTTTT. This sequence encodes CASMKGELFF.

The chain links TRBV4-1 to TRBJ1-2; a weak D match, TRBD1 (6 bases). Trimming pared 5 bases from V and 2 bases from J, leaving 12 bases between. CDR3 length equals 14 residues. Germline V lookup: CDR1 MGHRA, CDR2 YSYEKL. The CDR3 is CASSTPGANYGYTF. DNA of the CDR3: TGCGCCAGCAGCACCCCAGGGGCGAACTATGGCTACACCTTC.

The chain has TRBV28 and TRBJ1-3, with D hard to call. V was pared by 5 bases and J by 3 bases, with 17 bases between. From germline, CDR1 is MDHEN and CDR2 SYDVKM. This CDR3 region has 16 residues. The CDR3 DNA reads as TGTGCCAGCAGTGTTATGATAGGGCACGGTGGAAACACCATATATTTT. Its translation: CASSVMIGHGGNTIYF.

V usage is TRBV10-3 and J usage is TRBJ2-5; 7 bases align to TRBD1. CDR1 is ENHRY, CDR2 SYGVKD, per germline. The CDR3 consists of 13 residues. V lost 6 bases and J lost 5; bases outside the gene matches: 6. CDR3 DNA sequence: TGTGCCATCAGGAAGACAGGGAAGGAGACCCAGTACTTC. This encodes CAIRKTGKETQYF.

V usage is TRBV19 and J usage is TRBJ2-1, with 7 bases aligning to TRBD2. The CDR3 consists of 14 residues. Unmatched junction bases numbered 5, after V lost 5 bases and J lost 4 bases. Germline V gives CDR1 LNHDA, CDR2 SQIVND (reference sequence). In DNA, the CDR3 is TGTGCCAGTAGTCAGGCTAGCGGATACAATGAGCAGTTCTTC. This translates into CASSQASGYNEQFF.

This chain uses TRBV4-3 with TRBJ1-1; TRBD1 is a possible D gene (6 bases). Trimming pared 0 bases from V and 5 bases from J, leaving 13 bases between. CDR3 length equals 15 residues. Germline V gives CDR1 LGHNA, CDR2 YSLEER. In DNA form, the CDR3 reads TGCGCCAGCAGCCAAGAGTGGGGGCAAGAAACTGAAGCTTTCTTT. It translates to CASSQEWGQETEAFF.